The clone carrying this T cell receptor (beta chain) was recorded only once. No antigen is known for it. This entry belongs to a study of OX40 agonist ivuxolimab in advanced cancers. General observations from the study: Clonal expansion in partial responders at 0.1-3.0 mg/kg ranked among the lowest. Researchers did not establish what antigens the expanded peripheral T cells target. The average count of expanded clones was higher among CD8+ T cells than among CD4+.

The method was immunoSEQ multiplex PCR; TCRdb's version includes in-frame clones alone and lacks a portion of them. Of more than 100,000 clones in the sample, 93% were seen once. V was clipped by 3 bases and J by 4 bases, with 3 bases between them. The CDR3 spans 12 residues. Germline loops: CDR1 MDHEN, CDR2 SYDVKM. This material consisted of CD4+ or CD8+ T cells sorted from blood, taken in a trial of the OX40 agonist ivuxolimab. The TCR sequence derives from an adult with an advanced solid tumor such as melanoma, head and neck, liver or kidney cancer. V gene TRBV28 combines with J gene TRBJ1-4; D unclear. The CDR3 is CASSLYNEKLFF. The CDR3 bases are TGTGCCAGCAGTTTGTATAATGAAAAACTGTTTTTT.